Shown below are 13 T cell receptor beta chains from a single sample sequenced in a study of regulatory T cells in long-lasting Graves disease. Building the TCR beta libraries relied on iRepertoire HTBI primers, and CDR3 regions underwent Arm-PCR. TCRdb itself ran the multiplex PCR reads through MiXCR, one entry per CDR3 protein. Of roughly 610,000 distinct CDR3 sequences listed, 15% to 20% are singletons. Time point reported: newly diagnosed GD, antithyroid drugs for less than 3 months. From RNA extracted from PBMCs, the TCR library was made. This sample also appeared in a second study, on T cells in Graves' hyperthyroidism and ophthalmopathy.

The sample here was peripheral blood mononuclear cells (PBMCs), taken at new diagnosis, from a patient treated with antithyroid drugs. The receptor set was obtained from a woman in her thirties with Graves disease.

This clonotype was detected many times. The CDR3 loop is CASSYSQDSRGLETQYF. CDR3 coding DNA: TGTGCCAGCAGTTACTCTCAGGACAGTAGAGGGTTGGAGACCCAGTACTTC. The gene calls are TRBV6-2 or TRBV6-3 and TRBJ2-5; maybe TRBD1 (6 bases). Germline V gene data show CDR1 as MNHEY and CDR2 as SVGEGT. The CDR3 is 17 residues long. The V end lost 0 bases, the J end lost 5 bases, and 19 bases lay between the germline ends.

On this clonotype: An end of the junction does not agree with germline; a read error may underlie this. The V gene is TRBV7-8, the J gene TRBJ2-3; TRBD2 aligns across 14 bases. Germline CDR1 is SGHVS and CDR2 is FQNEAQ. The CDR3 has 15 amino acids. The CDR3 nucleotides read TGTGCAAGCAGACTAGCGGGAGGGGGGTCAGATACGCAGTATTTT. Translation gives CASRLAGGGSDTQYF.

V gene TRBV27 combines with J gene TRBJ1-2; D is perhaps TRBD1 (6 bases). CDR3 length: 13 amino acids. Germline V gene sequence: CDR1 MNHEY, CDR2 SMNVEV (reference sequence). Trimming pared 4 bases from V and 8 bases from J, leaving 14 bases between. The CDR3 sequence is CASSWTDRSGYTF. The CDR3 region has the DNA TGTGCCAGCAGTTGGACGGACAGAAGCGGCTACACCTTC.

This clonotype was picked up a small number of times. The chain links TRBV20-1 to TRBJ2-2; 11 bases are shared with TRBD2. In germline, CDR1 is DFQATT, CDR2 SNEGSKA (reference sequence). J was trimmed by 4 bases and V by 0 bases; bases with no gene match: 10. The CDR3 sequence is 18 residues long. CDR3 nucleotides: TGCAGTGCTAGAGAGGGGGGTACTAGCGGGAGTGTCACCGGGGAGCTGTTTTTT. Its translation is CSAREGGTSGSVTGELFF.

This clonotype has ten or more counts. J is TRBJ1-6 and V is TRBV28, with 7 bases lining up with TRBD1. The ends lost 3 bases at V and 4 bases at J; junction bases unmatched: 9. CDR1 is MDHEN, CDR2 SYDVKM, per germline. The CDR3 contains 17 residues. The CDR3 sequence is CASSFGGGGQYNSPLHF. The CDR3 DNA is TGTGCCAGCAGTTTCGGGGGTGGGGGACAGTATAATTCACCCCTCCACTTT.

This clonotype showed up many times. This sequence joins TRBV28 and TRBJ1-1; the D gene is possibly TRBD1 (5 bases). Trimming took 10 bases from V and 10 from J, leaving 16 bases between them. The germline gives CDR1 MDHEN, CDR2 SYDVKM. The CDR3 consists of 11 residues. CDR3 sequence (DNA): TGTGCCACCAACTCTGACAGCGGAGCTTTCTTT. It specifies CATNSDSGAFF. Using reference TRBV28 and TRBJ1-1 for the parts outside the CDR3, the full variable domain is DVKVTQSSRYLVKRTGEKVFLECVQDMDHENMFWYRQDPGLGLRLIYFSYDVKMKEKGDIPEGYSVSREKKERFSLILESASTNQTSMYLCATNSDSGAFFGQGTRLTVV.

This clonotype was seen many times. CDR3 DNA sequence: TGTGCTAGTGGTTTGTTAATGACTAGCGGGAAAACCAATGAGCAGTTCTTC. Translation gives CASGLLMTSGKTNEQFF. The V and J genes are TRBV12-5 and TRBJ2-1; the match to TRBD2 covers 11 bases. Per the germline V gene, CDR1 is LGHNT and CDR2 is FRNRAP. This CDR3 is 17 amino acids long. The V and J ends lost 2 bases and 6 bases, in that order; junction bases with no gene match: 9.

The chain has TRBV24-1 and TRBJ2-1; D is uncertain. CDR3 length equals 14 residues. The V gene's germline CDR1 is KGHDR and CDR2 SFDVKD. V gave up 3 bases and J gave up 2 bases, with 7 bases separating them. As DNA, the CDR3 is TGTGCCACCAGTGATACCAACACCTACAATGAGCAGTTCTTC. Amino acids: CATSDTNTYNEQFF.

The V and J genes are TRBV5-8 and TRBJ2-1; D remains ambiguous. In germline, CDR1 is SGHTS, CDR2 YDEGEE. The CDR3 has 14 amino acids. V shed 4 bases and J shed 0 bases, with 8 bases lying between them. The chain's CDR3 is CASSPLGSYNEQFF. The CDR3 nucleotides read TGTGCCAGCAGCCCCTTGGGCTCCTACAATGAGCAGTTCTTC.

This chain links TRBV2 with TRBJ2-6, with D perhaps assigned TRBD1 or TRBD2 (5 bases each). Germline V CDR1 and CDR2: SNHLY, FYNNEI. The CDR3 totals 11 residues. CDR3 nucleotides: TGTGGTGGGGGTGGGGCCAACGTCCTGACTTTC. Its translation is CGGGGANVLTF.

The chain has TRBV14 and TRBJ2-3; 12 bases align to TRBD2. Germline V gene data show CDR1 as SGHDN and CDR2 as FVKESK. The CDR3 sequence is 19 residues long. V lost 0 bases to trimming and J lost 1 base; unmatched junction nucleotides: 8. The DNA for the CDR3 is TGTGCCAGCAGCCAAGACCACCTGACTAGCGGGAGCGGCACAGATACGCAGTATTTT. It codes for CASSQDHLTSGSGTDTQYF.

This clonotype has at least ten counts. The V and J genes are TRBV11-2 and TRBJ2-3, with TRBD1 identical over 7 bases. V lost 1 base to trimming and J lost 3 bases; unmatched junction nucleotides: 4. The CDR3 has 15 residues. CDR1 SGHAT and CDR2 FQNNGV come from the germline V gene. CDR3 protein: CASSLARGQTDTQYF. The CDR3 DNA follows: TGTGCCAGCAGCTTAGCAAGGGGGCAGACAGATACGCAGTATTTT.

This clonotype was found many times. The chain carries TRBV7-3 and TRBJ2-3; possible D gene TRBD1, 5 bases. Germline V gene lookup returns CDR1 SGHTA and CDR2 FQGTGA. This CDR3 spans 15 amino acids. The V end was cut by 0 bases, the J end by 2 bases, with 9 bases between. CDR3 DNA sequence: TGTGCCAGCAGCTTAACGGGGCTCGTCACAGATACGCAGTATTTT. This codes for CASSLTGLVTDTQYF.